A selection of T cell receptor beta chains follows, all from one sample in a study of CD8+ T cells in alopecia areata. TCRdb's table, derived via immunoSEQ multiplex PCR, lists solely in-frame clones and lacks some. This table has under 250,000 clones, around 66% appearing once. Specimen: CD4+ T cells sorted from blood, collected at week 44, from a patient treated with tofacitinib. The receptors here all came from a human donor with alopecia areata. Each CDR3 is given without its conserved first and last residue. Clone size is shown for a subset of rows, as once, few, many or a class of expanded clone.

J | V | size | CDR3
TRBJ1-1 | TRBV29-1 | - | SVEALGRGYTEAF
TRBJ1-5 | TRBV7-2 | few | ASSSVPNQPQH
TRBJ2-7 | TRBV30 | - | ACAGTGVYEQY
TRBJ2-6 | TRBV11-2 | few | ASSARRQGISSGANVLT
TRBJ1-2 | TRBV2 | - | ASSERDYGYT
TRBJ2-3 | TRBV30 | - | AWSKGNGRGTDTQY
TRBJ1-2 | TRBV29-1 | - | SVDGGQGGYT
TRBJ2-7 | TRBV4-3 | - | ASSQDFQDRQY
TRBJ2-7 | TRBV29-1 | - | SVKRGTYEQY
TRBJ1-2 | TRBV7-2 | - | ASSLTRFGYT
TRBJ1-1 | TRBV29-1 | - | SVVPGGTEAF
TRBJ1-5 | TRBV30 | - | AWSVKSLGNRGDQPQH
TRBJ2-5 | TRBV5-6 | - | ASSYGTEETQY
TRBJ2-5 | TRBV4-3 | - | ASSQDRRGEETQY
TRBJ2-3 | TRBV29-1 | - | SVRGRGTDTQY
TRBJ2-2 | TRBV7-2 | - | ASSPRLAGGELF
TRBJ1-5 | TRBV10-3 | - | AIRGQTNQPQH
TRBJ2-7 | TRBV29-1 | - | SVEVSVGEQY
TRBJ2-3 | TRBV6-5 | once | ASSPEVGDTQY
TRBJ2-7 | TRBV5-1 | - | ASSQTSGEYEQY
TRBJ2-1 | TRBV9 | once | ASSVERSYNEQF
TRBJ2-7 | TRBV7-3 | - | ASSLAPDKTYEQY
TRBJ1-3 | TRBV7-2 | - | ASSFGGRGNTIY
TRBJ2-3 | TRBV7-2 | few | ASSLTDTQY
TRBJ1-4 | TRBV30 | few | AWSVLAGKSAKLF
TRBJ2-3 | TRBV4-3 | few | ASSRIAGGDTQY
TRBJ2-1 | TRBV10-3 | - | AIKRGGELPEQF
TRBJ2-1 | TRBV29-1 | - | SVEDGGNNEQF
TRBJ1-1 | TRBV7-2 | - | ASSFEDRRFGEAF
TRBJ2-7 | TRBV5-1 | - | ASSLHPDRASYEQY
TRBJ2-1 | TRBV29-1 | - | SAAGLYNEQF
TRBJ1-6 | TRBV9 | - | ASSPQTGGGTLH
TRBJ1-1 | TRBV11-2 | few | ASSLDRTGDYTEAF
TRBJ2-7 | TRBV29-1 | - | SVEVGGGTEQY
TRBJ2-7 | TRBV11-2 | - | ASSLSTGGEEY
TRBJ1-5 | TRBV10-3 | - | AISESAGSNQPQH
TRBJ2-2 | TRBV29-1 | few | SVEDLPGELF
TRBJ2-1 | TRBV19 | - | ASRWYNEQF
TRBJ1-1 | TRBV29-1 | - | SAREGGLRTEAF
TRBJ2-7 | TRBV6-5 | - | ARPGHSYEQY
TRBJ1-1 | TRBV29-1 | - | SVSGQLNTEAF
TRBJ2-3 | TRBV7-2 | many | ASSLIGLFTDTQY
TRBJ2-7 | TRBV7-3 | - | ASSRDEGAEQY
TRBJ2-6 | TRBV6-1 | few | ASRGRTSGANVLT
TRBJ2-6 | TRBV30 | - | AWSGGSGANVLT
TRBJ2-5 | TRBV30 | - | AWSRKGGETQY
TRBJ2-2 | TRBV6-1 | - | ASSEKTVSPSGELF
TRBJ2-7 | TRBV29-1 | - | SVRIDRSYEQY
TRBJ1-1 | TRBV10-3 | many | AISSGQGGGNTEAF
TRBJ1-1 | TRBV19 | - | ASSMDGGTEAF